One sample yielded the 20 T cell receptor beta chains listed below, sequenced in a study of cytomegalovirus exposure and HLA in healthy donors. PCR primers comprised 60 Vbeta and 13 Jbeta primers. TCRdb's table, derived via immunoSEQ multiplex PCR, lists solely in-frame clones and lacks some. The sample holds 60,000 to 85,000 clones, around two thirds seen once. The sample consisted of PBMCs. These receptors were obtained from a man between 60 and 75 years old in good health and CMV-seropositive.

This sequence joins TRBV5-1 and TRBJ1-1; TRBD1 aligns across 9 bases. Per germline, CDR1 SGHRS and CDR2 YFSETQ. The length of the CDR3 is 14 residues. Trimming at V came to 3 bases and at J to 5 bases, leaving 5 bases not matched to a gene. The CDR3 here is CASSWGGQGTEAFF. The CDR3 coding sequence is TGCGCCAGCAGCTGGGGGGGACAGGGAACTGAAGCTTTCTTT.

The gene calls are TRBV9 and TRBJ2-7, with 8 bases that match TRBD2. Germline CDR1 reads SGDLS; CDR2 reads YYNGEE. The CDR3 spans 14 residues. The V segment lost 0 bases and the J segment 5 bases; nucleotides outside the gene matches: 4. The CDR3 DNA reads TGTGCCAGCAGCGTAGCGGGAGGGCTGAACGAGCAGTACTTC. Its translation is CASSVAGGLNEQYF.

The chain links TRBV30 to TRBJ1-2; possibly TRBD1 for D (6 bases). CDR1 is GTSNPN, CDR2 SVGIG, per germline (reference sequence). Trimming left V 0 bases short and J 8 bases short, with 10 bases between. CDR3 length: 12 residues. CDR3 bases: TGTGCCTGGAGTGTACATACAGGGGGCTACACCTTC. It is translated as CAWSVHTGGYTF.

The J gene is TRBJ1-2, the V gene TRBV5-4, with TRBD1 matching over 10 bases. CDR1 is SGHNT and CDR2 is YYREEE in the germline V gene (reference sequence). This CDR3 has 13 amino acids. The V gene end was trimmed by 6 bases and the J gene end by 7 bases; junction bases not matched to a gene: 6. This chain's CDR3 is CASTLTGGRGYTF. CDR3 nucleotide sequence: TGTGCCAGCACTCTGACAGGGGGCCGTGGCTACACCTTC. Variable domain in full (rest from reference TRBV5-4 and TRBJ1-2): ETGVTQSPTHLIKTRGQQVTLRCSSQSGHNTVSWYQQALGQGPQFIFQYYREEENGRGNFPPRFSGLQFPNYSSELNVNALELDDSALYLCASTLTGGRGYTFGSGTRLTVV.

The chain combines TRBV4-1 with TRBJ2-7, with D tentatively TRBD1 (5 bases). Trimming stripped 3 bases from V and 0 bases from J, with 18 bases between. Germline lookup yields CDR1 MGHRA and CDR2 YSYEKL. CDR3 length: 17 amino acids. CDR3 in amino acids: CASSQVITWTSSYEQYF. Written as DNA, the CDR3 is TGCGCCAGCAGCCAGGTCATCACATGGACAAGCTCCTACGAGCAGTACTTC.

This clone is medium-sized (0.01 to 0.1%) in the sample. CDR3: CASSDLGGENTGELFF. Written as DNA, the CDR3 is TGTGCCAGCAGTGATCTCGGCGGGGAAAACACCGGGGAGCTGTTTTTT. J is TRBJ2-2 and V is TRBV6-4, with a weak D call TRBD2 (6 bases). The germline V and J ends were trimmed by 3 bases and 2 bases, with 13 bases remaining between them. The length of the CDR3 is 16 residues. Germline loops: CDR1 MRHNA, CDR2 SNTAGT.

The chain employs TRBV10-3 and TRBJ1-3, with D perhaps matching TRBD1 (5 bases). Germline lookup yields CDR1 ENHRY and CDR2 SYGVKD. The CDR3 covers 14 residues. V lost 0 bases and J 6 bases, leaving 9 bases between the germline ends. CDR3 residues: CAISESGLLNTIYF. DNA of the CDR3: TGTGCCATCAGTGAGTCGGGGCTCTTAAACACCATATATTTT.

This sequence joins TRBV5-4 and TRBJ2-2; 8 nucleotides agree with TRBD2. Trimming at V came to 3 bases and at J to 1 base, leaving 5 bases not matched to a gene. This CDR3 is 16 amino acids long. Germline V gene lookup returns CDR1 SGHNT and CDR2 YYREEE (reference sequence). The CDR3 loop is CASSWGAGGNTGELFF. DNA of the CDR3: TGTGCCAGCAGCTGGGGGGCGGGAGGGAACACCGGGGAGCTGTTTTTT.

The V and J genes are TRBV5-6 and TRBJ2-7; no clear D gene. There are 12 residues in the CDR3. With 1 base removed from V and 5 bases from J, the gap between germline ends came to 7 bases. The germline V gene has CDR1 SGHDT and CDR2 YYEEEE. This CDR3 is CASSLSGNEQYF. In nucleotides, the CDR3 is TGTGCCAGCAGCTTGTCCGGTAACGAGCAGTACTTC.

This clone was counted once. V gene TRBV28 combines with J gene TRBJ2-3; the match to TRBD2 covers 9 bases. The V gene's germline CDR1 is MDHEN and CDR2 SYDVKM. CDR3 length: 15 residues. The ends lost 2 bases at V and 1 base at J; junction bases unmatched: 1. This CDR3 is CASSLVAGGTDTQYF. DNA for the CDR3: TGTGCCAGCAGTTTAGTAGCGGGAGGCACAGATACGCAGTATTTT.

The rearrangement links TRBV7-9 to TRBJ2-7; maybe TRBD2 (6 bases). The CDR3 extends over 13 amino acids. Trimming left V 8 bases short and J 4 bases short, with 15 bases between. Germline V gives CDR1 SEHNR, CDR2 FQNEAQ (reference sequence). The DNA of the CDR3 is TGTGCCAGCCGTTTGGGGGGTGGATACGAGCAGTACTTC. Protein product: CASRLGGGYEQYF.

CDR3 protein: CASSLTAPFETQYF. The CDR3 DNA is TGCGCCAGCAGCTTGACTGCCCCTTTTGAGACCCAGTACTTC. The chain uses TRBV5-1 and TRBJ2-5; D unclear. The CDR3 sequence is 14 residues long. Trimming removed 1 base from V and 5 bases from J, with 12 bases in between. Germline CDR1 and CDR2: SGHRS and YFSETQ. Looking up the rest from reference TRBV5-1 and TRBJ2-5 gives the full variable domain: KAGVTQTPRYLIKTRGQQVTLSCSPISGHRSVSWYQQTPGQGLQFLFEYFSETQRNKGNFPGRFSGRQFSNSRSEMNVSTLELGDSALYLCASSLTAPFETQYFGPGTRLLVL.

The rearrangement joins TRBV15 to TRBJ1-2; 10 bases match TRBD1. This CDR3 is 15 amino acids long. Losses at the gene ends were 4 bases for V and 5 bases for J; bases not matched to a gene: 7. Germline V gene sequence: CDR1 LNHNV, CDR2 YYDKDF (reference sequence). This CDR3 is CATSTGQGDYYGYTF. The CDR3 DNA reads TGTGCCACCAGCACAGGACAGGGGGACTATTATGGCTACACCTTC.

This rearrangement joins TRBV14 to TRBJ2-3, with D possibly TRBD2 on 6 matching bases. This CDR3 is built from 15 residues. Trimming pared 0 bases from V and 3 bases from J, leaving 10 bases between. Per the germline V gene, CDR1 is SGHDN and CDR2 is FVKESK. The DNA for the CDR3 is TGTGCCAGCAGCCAAGACAGCGGGTCAACAGATACGCAGTATTTT. Translation gives CASSQDSGSTDTQYF.

This chain uses TRBV5-6 with TRBJ2-3, with TRBD2 matching over 7 bases. The length of the CDR3 is 13 residues. Germline V lookup: CDR1 SGHDT, CDR2 YYEEEE. V was clipped by 4 bases and J by 1 base; unmatched bases: 0. Here the CDR3 reads CASSGRGTDTQYF. The CDR3 nucleotides are TGTGCCAGCAGCGGGAGGGGCACAGATACGCAGTATTTT.

The J gene is TRBJ2-1, the V gene TRBV28; maybe TRBD2 (5 bases). The V end was cut by 3 bases, the J end by 4 bases, with 19 bases between. Looked up from germline, CDR1 is MDHEN and CDR2 is SYDVKM. The CDR3 is 17 amino acids. The CDR3 region has the DNA TGTGCCAGCAGTTTTGAGGAAGGAGGCCGATTGTACAATGAGCAGTTCTTC. This encodes CASSFEEGGRLYNEQFF. Full variable domain (remainder filled in from reference TRBV28 and TRBJ2-1): DVKVTQSSRYLVKRTGEKVFLECVQDMDHENMFWYRQDPGLGLRLIYFSYDVKMKEKGDIPEGYSVSREKKERFSLILESASTNQTSMYLCASSFEEGGRLYNEQFFGPGTRLTVL.

This clone was counted a few times. The chain links TRBV5-1 to TRBJ2-6; D possibly corresponds to TRBD1 (5 bases). CDR3 size: 14 residues. CDR1 is SGHRS, CDR2 YFSETQ, per germline. The ends were cut back, 6 bases at V and 0 bases at J, with 7 bases in the middle. CDR3 DNA: TGCGCCAGCACCGACAGCTCTGGGGCCAACGTCCTGACTTTC. This gives the protein CASTDSSGANVLTF.

The chain recombines TRBV6-5 with TRBJ1-4; D remains unclear. The germline V gene encodes CDR1 MNHEY and CDR2 SVGAGI. The CDR3 loop spans 12 amino acids. V was trimmed by 6 bases and J by 10 bases, leaving 12 bases between them. Here the CDR3 reads CASSRRSGKLFF. For the CDR3, the DNA is TGTGCCAGCAGCCGAAGAAGCGGAAAACTGTTTTTT.

This chain joins TRBV7-8 and TRBJ1-5, with a weak D call TRBD1 (6 bases). V was clipped by 1 base and J by 6 bases, with 13 bases between them. This CDR3 region has 15 residues. The germline CDR1 and CDR2 sequences are SGHVS and FQNEAQ. CDR3 sequence: CASSLDGGGGQPQHF. The CDR3, as DNA: TGTGCCAGCAGCTTAGACGGGGGGGGCGGTCAGCCCCAGCATTTT.

The V call is TRBV5-1, the J call TRBJ1-1, with D unresolved. The ends were cut back, 5 bases at V and 3 bases at J, with 5 bases in the middle. The CDR3 has 11 residues. Germline lookup yields CDR1 SGHRS and CDR2 YFSETQ. In nucleotides, the CDR3 is TGCGCCAGCAGAGAGGACACTGAAGCTTTCTTT. This sequence encodes CASREDTEAFF.